The text below deals with one T cell receptor beta chain. Its cognate antigen is unknown. These data belong to a study of T-cell memory formation after mild COVID-19. Broader study findings: Day 15 to 85 contractors were CD4/CD8 balanced; later expanders leaned CD4+. Some responding clones appeared in pre-infection memory, suggesting cross-reactive memory joined.

Trimming took 7 bases from V and 0 from J; bases not matched to a gene: 1. The CDR3 runs 13 residues. Germline CDR1 is SQVTM and CDR2 is ANQGSEA. MiXCR, applied by TCRdb to the 5' RACE reads, yields one record per CDR3 protein. The data contain roughly 320,000 distinct CDR3 sequences, approximately 27% of them seen just once; the ten biggest clones take up about 13%. The V gene is TRBV29-1, the J gene TRBJ1-1, with TRBD1 matching 11 bases. This TCR was recovered from an adult woman who had mild COVID-19 (a few samples of this study predate the infection). Cell type and time point are not known. What was sequenced was PBMCs or a T cell subset sorted from them (not recorded which). Written as DNA, the CDR3 is TGCAGCGCGGGACAGGGGGTGAACACTGAAGCTTTCTTT. Translating it yields CSAGQGVNTEAFF.